This passage covers 32 T cell receptor beta chains from one sample sequenced in a study of a mutant IDH1 vaccine in newly diagnosed glioma. Specified time point: week 47, end of study. Mutant IDH1 20-mer peptide, at 300 ug, made up each vaccine dose, with topical imiquimod. Repertoires were generated with immunoSEQ multiplex PCR, while TCRdb's copy carries only in-frame clones and drops some. The sample has some 60,000 clones; 83% are singletons. These receptors' targets are unknown. The sample here was PBMCs, taken from a glioma patient whose treatment included an IDH1 peptide vaccine. The receptors were sampled from a woman aged 45 to 65 with glioma.

V and J are TRBV6-4 and TRBJ2-1, with 13 bases identical to TRBD2. J was trimmed by 5 bases and V by 4 bases; bases with no gene match: 2. Looked up from germline, CDR1 is MRHNA and CDR2 is SNTAGT. This CDR3 contains 15 residues. CDR3 protein: CASSGTSGGHNEQFF. In nucleotides, the CDR3 is TGTGCCAGCAGTGGGACTAGCGGGGGACACAATGAGCAGTTCTTC.

The gene calls are TRBV30 and TRBJ1-1; tentative D call: TRBD1 (5 bases). V lost 2 bases to trimming and J lost 6 bases, with 13 bases between them. Per the germline V gene, CDR1 is GTSNPN and CDR2 is SVGIG (reference sequence). This CDR3 is built from 13 residues. DNA of the CDR3: TGTGCCTGGAGTTTCGGGGCTGGCGCTGAAGCTTTCTTT. Translated, it gives CAWSFGAGAEAFF.

This clone was seen only a few times. The rearrangement uses TRBV4-1 and TRBJ1-1; D is ambiguous. Deletions cut 3 bases from V and 2 bases from J, with 10 bases between. Germline CDR1 MGHRA, CDR2 YSYEKL. The CDR3 contains 14 residues. DNA for the CDR3: TGCGCCAGCAGCCAGGGGATAAGCAACACTGAAGCTTTCTTT. Amino acid sequence: CASSQGISNTEAFF.

This chain joins TRBV27 and TRBJ1-6, with TRBD1 matching over 7 bases. The CDR3 totals 15 residues. V gave up 5 bases and J gave up 7 bases; unmatched junction bases: 8. Germline values: CDR1 MNHEY, CDR2 SMNVEV (reference sequence). CDR3: CASSATGWSNSPLHF. The CDR3 DNA follows: TGTGCCAGCAGTGCGACAGGGTGGAGCAATTCACCCCTCCACTTT.

The chain joins TRBV6-5 to TRBJ2-7; 10 bases are shared with TRBD1. The junction had 8 bases not matched to a gene; V was cut back by 6 bases and J by 6 bases. This CDR3 region has 14 residues. Per the germline V gene, CDR1 is MNHEY and CDR2 is SVGAGI. The CDR3 bases are TGTGCCAGCAGCCCCGGGACAGGGGAACGCGAGCAGTACTTC. The encoded protein is CASSPGTGEREQYF.

The chain recombines TRBV6-6 with TRBJ1-2; maybe TRBD1 (5 bases). Trimming removed 11 bases at V and 0 bases at J, with 13 bases between. Looked up from germline, CDR1 is MNHNY and CDR2 is SVGAGI (reference sequence). CDR3 length: 13 residues. The CDR3 DNA is TGTGCCGGAGTTGACAGTTCTAACTATGGCTACACCTTC. It is translated as CAGVDSSNYGYTF.

J is TRBJ1-5 and V is TRBV4-2; D is uncertain. V lost 0 bases and J lost 6, with 9 bases in between. The CDR3 contains 14 residues. Germline-derived CDR1 and CDR2 are LGHNA and YNFKEQ. The CDR3 nucleotides read TGTGCCAGCAGCCAAGATTTTTGGGGTCAGCCCCAGCATTTT. It yields the protein CASSQDFWGQPQHF.

To note about this clone: Germline is not matched at one junction end, which may reflect a read error. V gene TRBV7-3 combines with J gene TRBJ1-1; no reliable D call. Germline-derived CDR1 and CDR2 are SGHTA and FQGTGA. The CDR3 runs to 13 residues. The CDR3 sequence is CASRRRGNSEAFF. CDR3 DNA sequence: TGTGCCAGCAGACGGAGAGGGAACAGTGAAGCTTTCTTT.

Written as DNA, the CDR3 is TGTGCCAGCAGCATGAGGACAGGGGGCGGTCAGCCCCAGCATTTT. Translation gives CASSMRTGGGQPQHF. The rearrangement links TRBV7-2 to TRBJ1-5, with 11 bases lining up with TRBD1. The V gene's germline CDR1 is SGHTA and CDR2 FQGNSA. With 5 bases clipped from V and 6 bases from J, the junction kept 6 bases outside the gene matches. This CDR3 has 15 residues.

The genes are TRBV7-2 and TRBJ2-2; 9 nucleotides agree with TRBD1. The V and J ends lost 5 bases and 3 bases, in that order; junction bases with no gene match: 4. The CDR3 runs 15 residues. CDR1 and CDR2 from the germline V gene are SGHTA and FQGNSA. CDR3 DNA sequence: TGTGCCAGCAGCATAGGACAGGGGTACACCGGGGAGCTGTTTTTT. The encoded protein is CASSIGQGYTGELFF.

The genes are TRBV12-5 and TRBJ1-1, with 7 bases matching TRBD1. CDR3 length equals 13 residues. The germline V gene encodes CDR1 LGHNT and CDR2 FRNRAP. Trimming at V came to 7 bases and at J to 4 bases, leaving 6 bases not matched to a gene. The CDR3 loop reads CASAPSGGTEAFF. The CDR3 DNA reads TGTGCTAGTGCCCCGTCAGGGGGCACTGAAGCTTTCTTT.

Only one count was recorded for this clone. The chain recombines TRBV5-1 with TRBJ2-3; 9 bases map to TRBD2. The CDR3 runs to 14 residues. V dropped 0 bases and J dropped 5; count of bases not matched to a gene: 1. The germline V gene has CDR1 SGHRS and CDR2 YFSETQ. In nucleotides, the CDR3 is TGCGCCAGCAGCTTGGTAGCGGGGGTAGATACGCAGTATTTT. Translating it yields CASSLVAGVDTQYF.

The V and J genes are TRBV5-1 and TRBJ2-3; TRBD2 might be the D (6 bases). This CDR3 spans 14 amino acids. Per the germline V gene, CDR1 is SGHRS and CDR2 is YFSETQ. V was clipped by 7 bases and J by 5 bases, with 17 bases between them. CDR3 DNA sequence: TGCGCCAGCCAGGAGGGACTCCCGGGAGATACGCAGTATTTT. This sequence encodes CASQEGLPGDTQYF. The complete variable domain, with remaining parts taken from reference TRBV5-1 and TRBJ2-3, reads KAGVTQTPRYLIKTRGQQVTLSCSPISGHRSVSWYQQTPGQGLQFLFEYFSETQRNKGNFPGRFSGRQFSNSRSEMNVSTLELGDSALYLCASQEGLPGDTQYFGPGTRLTVL.

The chain uses TRBV19 and TRBJ2-4; 9 bases agree with TRBD1. J gave up 6 bases and V 8 bases, and 14 bases lay outside the gene matches. CDR1 and CDR2 from the germline V gene are LNHDA and SQIVND (reference sequence). The CDR3 has 16 residues. The CDR3 DNA is TGTGCCAGTTGTAATAACCCGGGACAGGGTTTAAACATTCAGTACTTC. Amino acid sequence: CASCNNPGQGLNIQYF. The entire variable domain, with the rest obtained from reference TRBV19 and TRBJ2-4, is as follows: DGGITQSPKYLFRKEGQNVTLSCEQNLNHDAMYWYRQDPGQGLRLIYYSQIVNDFQKGDIAEGYSVSREKKESFPLTVTSAQKNPTAFYLCASCNNPGQGLNIQYFGAGTRLSVL.

V gene TRBV6-1 combines with J gene TRBJ1-2, with 7 bases matching TRBD1. Unmatched junction bases numbered 3, after V lost 4 bases and J lost 4 bases. Germline CDR1 is MNHNS and CDR2 is SASEGT. This CDR3 spans 13 amino acids. CDR3 protein: CASSGDSLYGYTF. The CDR3 nucleotides read TGTGCCAGCAGTGGGGACAGTCTCTATGGCTACACCTTC.

This clone was observed a handful of times. V gene TRBV30 combines with J gene TRBJ1-5; D unresolved. CDR1 and CDR2 (germline): GTSNPN, SVGIG (reference sequence). The CDR3 extends over 13 amino acids. Trimming cost V 0 bases and J 2 bases, with 5 bases left between them. This CDR3 reads CAWSVEGNQPQHF. DNA for the CDR3: TGTGCCTGGAGTGTAGAAGGCAATCAGCCCCAGCATTTT.

The chain recombines TRBV7-8 with TRBJ1-2, with 9 nucleotides matching TRBD1. Germline V gives CDR1 SGHVS, CDR2 FQNEAQ. V shed 2 bases, J shed 0 bases, and the junction held 4 bases outside the gene matches. The CDR3 totals 16 residues. CDR3 bases: TGTGCCAGCAGCTTAACAGGGGGCCCAGCTAACTATGGCTACACCTTC. Translated, it gives CASSLTGGPANYGYTF.

This clone was found once. V usage is TRBV9 and J usage is TRBJ1-4; D unclear. The CDR3 extends over 14 amino acids. Trimming pared 1 base from V and 0 bases from J, leaving 4 bases between. Germline V CDR1 and CDR2: SGDLS, YYNGEE. CDR3 region: CASSVQPTNEKLFF. The CDR3 DNA follows: TGTGCCAGCAGCGTACAGCCAACTAATGAAAAACTGTTTTTT.

The V gene is TRBV19, the J gene TRBJ1-1, with a weak D call TRBD1 (6 bases). V lost 6 bases, J lost 0 bases, and 11 bases lay in between. This CDR3 has 14 residues. The germline V gene encodes CDR1 LNHDA and CDR2 SQIVND (reference sequence). CDR3 sequence (DNA): TGTGCCAGTAGGAGGGGGACATTGAACACTGAAGCTTTCTTT. Its translation: CASRRGTLNTEAFF.

J is TRBJ1-2 and V is TRBV9; 8 bases match TRBD1. J lost 4 bases, V lost 7 bases, and 12 bases had no gene match. Germline V CDR1 and CDR2: SGDLS, YYNGEE. The CDR3 loop spans 15 amino acids. CDR3 sequence reads: CASGTGLFETYGYTF. The CDR3 DNA sequence: TGTGCCAGCGGGACAGGACTATTTGAGACCTATGGCTACACCTTC.

The chain recombines TRBV6-4 with TRBJ2-2, with D maybe TRBD2 (5 bases). V lost 3 bases and J lost 4, with 12 bases in between. From germline, CDR1 is MRHNA and CDR2 SNTAGT. The CDR3 consists of 15 residues. CDR3 residues: CASSERGGGTGELFF. DNA for the CDR3: TGTGCCAGCAGTGAACGGGGTGGAGGCACCGGGGAGCTGTTTTTT.

The CDR3 region is CASSLGTRNIQYF. DNA for the CDR3: TGTGCCAGCAGCTTGGGCACGAGAAACATTCAGTACTTC. This chain links TRBV5-4 with TRBJ2-4; D unclear. Trimming removed 0 bases at V and 6 bases at J, with 7 bases between. CDR1 SGHNT and CDR2 YYREEE come from the germline V gene (reference sequence). The CDR3 has 13 amino acids.

This clone was recorded only once. The J gene is TRBJ1-6, the V gene TRBV7-6; a weak D match, TRBD1 (5 bases). V was shortened by 0 bases and J by 0 bases, with 6 bases between the two germline ends. CDR3 length: 16 residues. Looked up from germline, CDR1 is SGHVS and CDR2 is FNYEAQ. CDR3 in DNA: TGTGCCAGCAGCTTAGCGGGGGGCTCCTATAATTCACCCCTCCACTTT. Residues: CASSLAGGSYNSPLHF.

The chain has TRBV5-1 and TRBJ2-7; either TRBD1 or TRBD2 may fit D (6 bases each). Germline CDR1 is SGHRS and CDR2 is YFSETQ. The CDR3 length is 12 residues. Trimming took off 0 bases at V and 8 bases at J, with 9 bases between the two ends. CDR3 coding DNA: TGCGCCAGCAGCTTGGAGGGGGGTAAGCAGTACTTC. Protein: CASSLEGGKQYF.

The V gene is TRBV7-9, the J gene TRBJ2-3, with D perhaps TRBD2 (5 bases). The CDR3 runs to 15 residues. The V and J ends lost 5 bases and 4 bases respectively, with 16 bases between them. CDR1 is SEHNR, CDR2 FQNEAQ, per germline (reference sequence). This CDR3 is CASSGGPATPDTQYF. In nucleotides, the CDR3 is TGTGCCAGCAGCGGCGGGCCTGCTACTCCAGATACGCAGTATTTT.

In its sample, this clone was seen once. The J gene is TRBJ2-7, the V gene TRBV27; 9 bases line up with TRBD1. The CDR3 contains 14 residues. CDR1 and CDR2 from the germline V gene are MNHEY and SMNVEV (reference sequence). V lost 3 bases, J lost 2 bases, and 2 bases stayed unmatched. This CDR3 is CASSFGTGTYEQYF. CDR3 sequence (DNA): TGTGCCAGCAGTTTTGGGACAGGGACCTACGAGCAGTACTTC.

The chain is built from TRBV2 and TRBJ2-7; possible D gene TRBD1, 5 bases. From germline, CDR1 is SNHLY and CDR2 FYNNEI. The ends were cut back, 4 bases at V and 5 bases at J, with 9 bases in the middle. The CDR3 is 12 amino acids. This CDR3 reads CASSGQQNEQYF. CDR3 DNA: TGTGCCAGCAGTGGACAGCAGAACGAGCAGTACTTC.

In this sample, this clone turned up a few times. This chain joins TRBV27 and TRBJ1-2, with 11 bases fitting TRBD1. CDR3 size: 15 residues. Germline lookup yields CDR1 MNHEY and CDR2 SMNVEV (reference sequence). V lost 5 bases to trimming and J lost 8 bases; unmatched junction nucleotides: 10. CDR3 residues: CASSPPGQGAWGYTF. CDR3 nucleotide sequence: TGTGCCAGCAGTCCCCCCGGACAGGGGGCTTGGGGCTACACCTTC.

The rearrangement joins TRBV18 to TRBJ1-6; 10 nucleotides agree with TRBD1. Germline CDR1 and CDR2: KGHSH and LQKENI. Trimming at V came to 2 bases and at J to 9 bases, leaving 4 bases not matched to a gene. The CDR3 runs to 15 residues. The CDR3 spells CASSPGTGVGSPLHF. The CDR3 DNA reads TGTGCCAGCTCACCAGGGACAGGGGTCGGTTCACCCCTCCACTTT. Looking up the rest from reference TRBV18 and TRBJ1-6 gives the full variable domain: NAGVMQNPRHLVRRRGQEARLRCSPMKGHSHVYWYRQLPEEGLKFMVYLQKENIIDESGMPKERFSAEFPKEGPSILRIQQVVRGDSAAYFCASSPGTGVGSPLHFGNGTRLTVT.

V usage is TRBV9 and J usage is TRBJ2-7; 12 nucleotides line up with TRBD2. V lost 4 bases and J lost 7; bases outside the gene matches: 6. The CDR3 totals 14 residues. Germline V gene lookup returns CDR1 SGDLS and CDR2 YYNGEE. The CDR3 DNA follows: TGTGCCAGCAGCTCTAGCGGGGGGGCCCGGGAGCAGTACTTC. Its translation is CASSSSGGAREQYF. The variable domain in full, completed from reference TRBV9 and TRBJ2-7, reads DSGVTQTPKHLITATGQRVTLRCSPRSGDLSVYWYQQSLDQGLQFLIQYYNGEERAKGNILERFSAQQFPDLHSELNLSSLELGDSALYFCASSSSGGAREQYFGPGTRLTVT.

The chain carries TRBV5-1 and TRBJ1-1, with D uncertain. V was cut by 4 bases and J by 3 bases, with 13 bases left in between. CDR3 length equals 14 residues. CDR1 and CDR2 from the germline V gene are SGHRS and YFSETQ. The CDR3 protein is CASSPEGTYTEAFF. The CDR3 region has the DNA TGCGCCAGCAGCCCGGAGGGCACCTACACTGAAGCTTTCTTT.

The chain has TRBV5-8 and TRBJ1-2; 7 positions agree with TRBD1. V lost 4 bases, J lost 0 bases, and 12 bases stayed unmatched. CDR1 SGHTS and CDR2 YDEGEE come from the germline V gene. This CDR3 is built from 17 residues. In nucleotides, the CDR3 is TGTGCCAGCAGCCATACCGGGACAGCAAGGCCTAACTATGGCTACACCTTC. It encodes CASSHTGTARPNYGYTF. The whole variable domain, filled in from reference TRBV5-8 and TRBJ1-2, reads EAGVTQSPTHLIKTRGQQATLRCSPISGHTSVYWYQQALGLGLQFLLWYDEGEERNRGNFPPRFSGRQFPNYSSELNVNALELEDSALYLCASSHTGTARPNYGYTFGSGTRLTVV.